These 4 T cell receptor beta chains were all obtained from the same sample, sequenced in a study of T-cell reconstitution after alpha-beta-depleted transplantation in children. Researchers prepared the TCRbeta library using unique molecular identifiers, the study reports. TCRdb analysed the PCR reads with MiXCR anew, one entry per CDR3 protein. The repertoire has just under 150,000 distinct CDR3 sequences, around 8.5% of them found once; the top ten carry over 15%. Specimen: PBMCs, mostly from graft donor cells, collected 180 days after TCRalphabeta/CD19-depleted stem cell transplant. These receptors originate from a female patient aged 2-15 years who had a stem cell transplant for congenital amegakaryocytic thrombocytopenia, so the T cells may come from the graft donor.

In its sample, this clonotype was seen a few times. The chain employs TRBV2 and TRBJ1-2, with 9 nucleotides matching TRBD1. V shed 5 bases and J 8 bases; nucleotides not matched to a gene: 6. CDR1 is SNHLY, CDR2 FYNNEI, per germline. The CDR3 consists of 13 residues. The DNA for the CDR3 is TGTGCCAGCAGTTTACAGGGGGCGCAGGGCTACACCTTC. Protein product: CASSLQGAQGYTF.

The chain couples TRBV28 to TRBJ2-3; tentatively, D is TRBD1 (6 bases). Trimming took off 4 bases at V and 0 bases at J, with 11 bases between the two ends. The CDR3 is 15 residues long. Germline lookup yields CDR1 MDHEN and CDR2 SYDVKM. This CDR3 reads CASSSGGDSTDTQYF. In nucleotides, the CDR3 is TGTGCCAGCAGTTCTGGGGGCGATAGCACAGATACGCAGTATTTT.

This clonotype was observed at least ten times. V and J are TRBV28 and TRBJ1-1, with D hard to call. Trimming cost V 3 bases and J 1 base, with 6 bases left between them. The CDR3 consists of 13 residues. Germline CDR1 and CDR2: MDHEN and SYDVKM. This CDR3 reads CASSFRPNTEAFF. DNA of the CDR3: TGTGCCAGCAGTTTTCGGCCGAACACTGAAGCTTTCTTT.

This clonotype came up many times. The chain joins TRBV5-8 to TRBJ1-2; TRBD1 matches at 8 bases. The CDR3 is 12 amino acids. Looked up from germline, CDR1 is SGHTS and CDR2 is YDEGEE. J lost 4 bases, V lost 7 bases, and 3 bases had no gene match. CDR3 sequence reads: CASYQGAYGYTF. CDR3 nucleotide sequence: TGTGCCAGCTACCAGGGGGCCTATGGCTACACCTTC.